The clone carrying this T cell receptor beta chain has a count of ten or more. Its antigen is undetermined. The sample originates from a study of breast tumors, draining lymph nodes, adjacent tissues. Each CDR3 protein gets one entry after TCRdb re-called the multiplex PCR reads with MiXCR. The sample consists of around 170,000 distinct CDR3 sequences, about 30% of them appearing once. Samples came from axillary lymph nodes draining the breast cancer. General study findings and limits: Data fit most tumor T cells coming from lymph node, expanding in tumor. Tumor and nontumor repertoires were significantly more similar in luminal-like than in basal-like breast cancer. Tumors had less TCR diversity than lymph nodes, more than nontumor tissue.

CDR3 size: 14 residues. Per germline, CDR1 LGHDT and CDR2 YNNKEL (reference sequence). With 1 base removed from V and 10 bases from J, the gap between germline ends came to 15 bases. The sequence came from a female donor with breast cancer. Some clones in this sample may be carry-over from other donors' samples. The chain combines TRBV3-1 with TRBJ2-3; perhaps TRBD2 as D (6 bases). Sequenced sample: axillary lymph node tissue. CDR3 region: CASSQGDSIRAQYF. The CDR3 DNA reads as TGTGCCAGCAGCCAAGGGGACTCCATTAGGGCGCAGTATTTT.